A single sample is the source of the 10 T cell receptor beta chains below, sequenced in a study of radiotherapy plus CTLA-4 blockade in lung cancer. Assay used: immunoSEQ multiplex PCR; TCRdb lists only in-frame clones, some missing. The top ten clones hold about 5.3% of a sample with 75,000 to 100,000 clones, about 90% of them seen once. Sequenced material: peripheral blood, taken from a patient treated with radiotherapy plus ipilimumab. These receptor sequences come from a human donor with non-small cell lung cancer that progressed on radiotherapy plus ipilimumab.

This clone was found a few times. The chain joins TRBV13 to TRBJ2-7, with D perhaps TRBD1 (5 bases). Deletions cut 3 bases from V and 6 bases from J, with 9 bases between. The CDR3 extends over 12 amino acids. CDR1 and CDR2 from the germline V gene are PRHDT and FYEKMQ (reference sequence). In DNA, the CDR3 is TGTGCCAGCAGCTTCGACAGAATCGAGCAGTACTTC. As protein: CASSFDRIEQYF.

The genes are TRBV29-1 and TRBJ2-2; 9 bases align to TRBD1. Trimming removed 5 bases from V and 7 bases from J; junction bases left unmatched: 8. The CDR3 spans 14 residues. Germline CDR1 and CDR2: SQVTM and ANQGSEA. In DNA, the CDR3 is TGCAGCGTTACCGGGACAGGGATGAGCGGGGAGCTGTTTTTT. This translates into CSVTGTGMSGELFF.

J is TRBJ1-5 and V is TRBV7-9, with no clear D. There are 13 residues in the CDR3. Looked up from germline, CDR1 is SEHNR and CDR2 is FQNEAQ (reference sequence). V lost 5 bases and J lost 4, with 9 bases in between. Here the CDR3 reads CASSAGGNQPQHF. In nucleotides, the CDR3 is TGTGCCAGCAGCGCGGGAGGTAATCAGCCCCAGCATTTT. Based on the CDR3 plus reference TRBV7-9 and TRBJ1-5, the full variable domain is DTGVSQNPRHKITKRGQNVTFRCDPISEHNRLYWYRQTLGQGPEFLTYFQNEAQLEKSRLLSDRFSAERPKGSFSTLEIQRTEQGDSAMYLCASSAGGNQPQHFGDGTRLSIL.

This chain links TRBV7-3 with TRBJ2-3; D is ambiguous. Germline assignment: CDR1 SGHTA and CDR2 FQGTGA. The CDR3 has 13 amino acids. V dropped 5 bases and J dropped 1 base, with 7 bases sitting between them. The DNA of the CDR3 is TGTGCCAGCAGCATGGTAGGCACAGATACGCAGTATTTT. It yields the protein CASSMVGTDTQYF.

The rearrangement links TRBV19 to TRBJ2-1, with 14 bases matching TRBD2. Germline values: CDR1 LNHDA, CDR2 SQIVND (reference sequence). The V gene end was trimmed by 10 bases and the J gene end by 8 bases; junction bases not matched to a gene: 22. The CDR3 covers 19 residues. The DNA for the CDR3 is TGTGCCACGACTAGCCCAAGATCCGGGACTAGCGGGAGATCAGATGAGCAGTTCTTC. It yields the protein CATTSPRSGTSGRSDEQFF.

This rearrangement joins TRBV7-9 to TRBJ2-1; TRBD1 is a possible D gene (5 bases). Germline V gene data show CDR1 as SEHNR and CDR2 as FQNEAQ (reference sequence). V lost 1 base and J 7 bases, leaving 11 bases between the germline ends. The CDR3 is made up of 14 amino acids. DNA for the CDR3: TGTGCCAGCAGCTTAGTACAGGAAATGAATGAGCAGTTCTTC. Translation: CASSLVQEMNEQFF.

This clone is a singleton in its sample. The chain employs TRBV11-2 and TRBJ1-1, with D possibly TRBD1 on 5 matching bases. The V gene lost 2 bases and the J gene lost 0 bases, with 10 bases spanning the gap. This CDR3 region has 15 residues. Germline-derived CDR1 and CDR2 are SGHAT and FQNNGV. CDR3 in amino acids: CASSLRGDMNTEAFF. CDR3 DNA sequence: TGTGCCAGCAGCTTACGGGGGGATATGAACACTGAAGCTTTCTTT.

J is TRBJ2-4 and V is TRBV2; 10 bases map to TRBD2. From germline, CDR1 is SNHLY and CDR2 FYNNEI. The CDR3 extends over 16 amino acids. With 6 bases clipped from V and 5 bases from J, the junction kept 10 bases outside the gene matches. The CDR3 nucleotides read TGTGCCAGCAGGGGACTAGCGCTCAACAATCAAAACATTCAGTACTTC. Protein: CASRGLALNNQNIQYF.

The CDR3 reads CASSLGSNTGELFF. CDR3 bases: TGTGCCAGCAGTTTAGGGAGTAACACCGGGGAGCTGTTTTTT. The chain combines TRBV27 with TRBJ2-2; a possible D gene is TRBD2 (5 bases). CDR1 is MNHEY and CDR2 is SMNVEV in the germline V gene (reference sequence). V gave up 2 bases and J gave up 2 bases, with 6 bases separating them. This CDR3 spans 14 amino acids.

The chain is built from TRBV5-1 and TRBJ2-2, with D hard to call. V lost 0 bases and J 4 bases, leaving 13 bases between the germline ends. The CDR3 spans 16 residues. Germline-derived CDR1 and CDR2 are SGHRS and YFSETQ. Here the CDR3 DNA reads TGCGCCAGCAGCTTGGGTCGTGGCGATACCACCGGGGAGCTGTTTTTT. Translating it yields CASSLGRGDTTGELFF.